The 9 T cell receptor beta chains listed next were all sequenced from one sample in a study of vaccination and CD4 T cells after COVID-19 (dated 2022 in TCRdb). The library was prepared using PCR. Reads for this sample came from an Illumina iSeq 100. At the Johns Hopkins FTIC core, DNA from the cultured CD4+ T cells underwent TCR sequencing with the Oncomine TCR Beta short-read assay. TCRdb redid the processing of the public reads, applying fastp at Q25 and MiXCR, and retained in-frame beta chains. Each entry merges the rows of one CDR3 protein and shows their most common DNA and genes. The sample profile shows roughly 12,000 distinct CDR3 sequences; 45% to 65% of them were found once. In total, the top ten clones hold roughly 10% of the sample. No antigen has been identified for these receptors. According to the study, the label for this sample's treatment or condition signals: approximately nine-day PBMC culture with coronavirus spike peptide pools or control peptides (ViraFEST assay).

Sequences were obtained from CD4+ T cells from blood, cultured in vitro. The receptor source for this set is a human donor who had recovered from COVID-19.

This clonotype was observed a few times. The chain recombines TRBV6-2 or TRBV6-3 with TRBJ1-2, with a possible D match to TRBD1 (6 bases). Germline-derived CDR1 and CDR2 are MNHEY and SVGEGT. This CDR3 has 12 residues. V lost 5 bases and J 10 bases, leaving 14 bases between the germline ends. In nucleotides, the CDR3 is TGTGCCAGCAGTGACCCCCCAGGGGCCTACACCTTC. This translates into CASSDPPGAYTF.

This sequence joins TRBV18 and TRBJ2-5, with 7 bases lining up with TRBD1. In germline, CDR1 is KGHSH, CDR2 LQKENI. The CDR3 runs to 13 residues. The ends lost 1 base at V and 4 bases at J; junction bases unmatched: 0. CDR3 DNA sequence: TGTGCCAGCTCACCACGACAGGGAGAGACCCAGTACTTC. Its translation is CASSPRQGETQYF. The variable domain in full, with the rest retrieved from reference TRBV18 and TRBJ2-5, is NAGVMQNPRHLVRRRGQEARLRCSPMKGHSHVYWYRQLPEEGLKFMVYLQKENIIDESGMPKERFSAEFPKEGPSILRIQQVVRGDSAAYFCASSPRQGETQYFGPGTRLLVL.

This clonotype was seen only once. The chain employs TRBV30 and TRBJ2-5; TRBD2 aligns across 11 bases. The CDR3 extends over 15 amino acids. The V gene end was trimmed by 4 bases and the J gene end by 5 bases; junction bases not matched to a gene: 9. CDR1 is GTSNPN and CDR2 is SVGIG in the germline V gene (reference sequence). CDR3: CAWKVLAGARETQYF. The DNA for the CDR3 is TGTGCCTGGAAGGTACTAGCGGGAGCCCGGGAGACCCAGTACTTC.

The chain combines TRBV20-1 with TRBJ2-3, with TRBD2 identical over 13 bases. V shed 6 bases, J shed 4 bases, and the junction held 7 bases outside the gene matches. Germline V CDR1 and CDR2: DFQATT, SNEGSKA (reference sequence). This CDR3 has 15 amino acids. The CDR3 sequence is CSARTSGSRADTQYF. The CDR3 region has the DNA TGCAGTGCACGGACTAGCGGGAGTAGAGCAGATACGCAGTATTTT.

This clonotype was observed a single time. This sequence joins TRBV2 and TRBJ2-7; D uncertain. The CDR3 is 14 residues long. V lost 5 bases, J lost 2 bases, and 13 bases lay in between. CDR1 is SNHLY, CDR2 FYNNEI, per germline. The CDR3: CASSLEPVAYEQYF. The CDR3 DNA sequence: TGTGCCAGCAGTTTAGAACCGGTGGCCTACGAGCAGTACTTC.

This rearrangement joins TRBV28 to TRBJ2-7, with TRBD1 identical over 7 bases. Per the germline V gene, CDR1 is MDHEN and CDR2 is SYDVKM. V gave up 6 bases and J gave up 0 bases; unmatched junction bases: 2. This CDR3 spans 13 amino acids. The CDR3 loop reads CASRAGGSYEQYF. The CDR3 bases are TGTGCCAGCAGGGCAGGGGGCTCCTACGAGCAGTACTTC.

The V call is TRBV28, the J call TRBJ1-5; no definite D call. Germline values: CDR1 MDHEN, CDR2 SYDVKM. The CDR3 has 14 residues. Trimming shortened V by 10 bases and J by 2 bases, and 15 bases separated the two germline ends. CDR3 DNA: TGTGCCACCTACCCCGGAGACGGCAATCAGCCCCAGCATTTT. Its protein is CATYPGDGNQPQHF. Combining the CDR3 with reference TRBV28 and TRBJ1-5 gives the whole variable domain DVKVTQSSRYLVKRTGEKVFLECVQDMDHENMFWYRQDPGLGLRLIYFSYDVKMKEKGDIPEGYSVSREKKERFSLILESASTNQTSMYLCATYPGDGNQPQHFGDGTRLSIL.

This clonotype has more than one count but fewer than ten. The chain links TRBV20-1 to TRBJ2-2; a weak D match, TRBD1 (5 bases). The CDR3 covers 15 residues. Trimming cost V 6 bases and J 1 base, with 15 bases left between them. Germline values: CDR1 DFQATT, CDR2 SNEGSKA (reference sequence). CDR3 sequence reads: CSARAQPGNTGELFF. CDR3 nucleotide sequence: TGCAGTGCCAGGGCCCAGCCAGGGAACACCGGGGAGCTGTTTTTT.

V gene TRBV12-3 or TRBV12-4 combines with J gene TRBJ2-5; D is undetermined. The CDR3 spans 14 residues. V shed 4 bases and J shed 3 bases, with 12 bases lying between them. The CDR3 spells CASSYQTAEETQYF. For the CDR3, the DNA is TGTGCCAGCAGTTACCAAACAGCCGAAGAGACCCAGTACTTC.